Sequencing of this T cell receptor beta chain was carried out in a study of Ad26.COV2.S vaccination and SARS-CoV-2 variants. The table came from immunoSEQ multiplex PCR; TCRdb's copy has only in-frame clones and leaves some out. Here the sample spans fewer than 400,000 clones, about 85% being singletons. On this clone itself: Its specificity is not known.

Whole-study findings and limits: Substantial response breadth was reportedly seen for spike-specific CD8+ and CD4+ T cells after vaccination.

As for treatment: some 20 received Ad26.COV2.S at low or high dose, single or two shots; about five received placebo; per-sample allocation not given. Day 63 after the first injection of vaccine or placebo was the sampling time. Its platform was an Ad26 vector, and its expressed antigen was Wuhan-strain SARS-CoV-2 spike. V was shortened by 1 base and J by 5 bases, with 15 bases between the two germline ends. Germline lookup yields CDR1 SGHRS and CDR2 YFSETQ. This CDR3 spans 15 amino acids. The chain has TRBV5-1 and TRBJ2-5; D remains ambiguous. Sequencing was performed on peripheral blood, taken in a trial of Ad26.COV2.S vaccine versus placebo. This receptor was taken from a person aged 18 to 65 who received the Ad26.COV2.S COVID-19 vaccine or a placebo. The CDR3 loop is CASSLFASGEETQYF. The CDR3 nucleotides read TGCGCCAGCAGCTTGTTTGCGTCGGGTGAGGAGACCCAGTACTTC.